These T cell receptor beta chains were read from a single sample in a study of T cell changes during pregnancy in multiple sclerosis. The data were produced by immunoSEQ multiplex PCR, yet TCRdb's version contains in-frame clones alone and is incomplete. The sample holds approximately 30,000 clones, under 95% seen once. Here the sequenced sample was CD4+ T cells from peripheral blood mononuclear cells, taken after pregnancy. Receptor source: a female donor with multiple sclerosis, enrolled in a pregnancy study. Both conserved end residues are trimmed from each CDR3.

j_gene: TRBJ2-7
v_gene: TRBV30
CDR3aa: AWSTGTATYEQY

j_gene: TRBJ1-2
v_gene: TRBV19
CDR3aa: ASSITLRNGYT

j_gene: TRBJ1-6
v_gene: TRBV9
CDR3aa: ASSAGVPGQDNSPLH

j_gene: TRBJ2-1
v_gene: TRBV7-9
CDR3aa: ASSPSGLAEQF

j_gene: TRBJ2-7
v_gene: TRBV19
CDR3aa: ASSTSGLYEQY

j_gene: TRBJ1-2
v_gene: TRBV11-2
CDR3aa: ASSLPVSYGYT

j_gene: TRBJ2-6
v_gene: TRBV18
CDR3aa: ASSLGSGANVLT

j_gene: TRBJ1-2
v_gene: TRBV6-5
CDR3aa: ASSSAGDGGYT

j_gene: TRBJ1-1
v_gene: TRBV30
CDR3aa: AWRGARVDPSQDTEAF

j_gene: TRBJ1-2
v_gene: TRBV7-9
CDR3aa: ASSLWAYGYT

j_gene: TRBJ1-3
v_gene: TRBV18
CDR3aa: ASSPPGVEGNTIY

j_gene: TRBJ2-1
v_gene: TRBV27
CDR3aa: ASSPSGSSSYNEQF

j_gene: TRBJ1-2
v_gene: TRBV6-5
CDR3aa: ASRRIQGLNGYT

j_gene: TRBJ2-4
v_gene: TRBV12-5
CDR3aa: ASGQTVAKNIQY

j_gene: TRBJ2-2
v_gene: TRBV2
CDR3aa: ASSVINTGELF

j_gene: TRBJ2-7
v_gene: TRBV7-9
CDR3aa: ASSLVGQTSYEQY

j_gene: TRBJ1-5
v_gene: TRBV4-2
CDR3aa: ASSQGEGPDSNQPQH

j_gene: TRBJ2-2
v_gene: TRBV27
CDR3aa: ASSFDRGIRGGELF

j_gene: TRBJ2-2
v_gene: TRBV27
CDR3aa: ASSLTGTGELF

j_gene: TRBJ1-3
v_gene: TRBV7-6
CDR3aa: ASSQTEPGNTIY

j_gene: TRBJ1-2
v_gene: TRBV2
CDR3aa: ASSFTGEDYGYT

j_gene: TRBJ1-2
v_gene: TRBV19
CDR3aa: ASSMPGQGHGYT

j_gene: TRBJ2-1
v_gene: TRBV7-9
CDR3aa: ASSLGGSLNEQF

j_gene: TRBJ2-2
v_gene: TRBV6-5
CDR3aa: ASNRLGNTGELF

j_gene: TRBJ2-5
v_gene: TRBV5-1
CDR3aa: ASQLAGDQETQY

j_gene: TRBJ1-1
v_gene: TRBV6-4
CDR3aa: ASSSEQGSTEAF

j_gene: TRBJ1-1
v_gene: TRBV25-1
CDR3aa: ASSTGERGRTEAF

j_gene: TRBJ2-1
v_gene: TRBV18
CDR3aa: ASSPKLIAGGPENNEQF

j_gene: TRBJ1-3
v_gene: TRBV5-6
CDR3aa: ASSAKTGSGNTIY

j_gene: TRBJ2-5
v_gene: TRBV29-1
CDR3aa: SVGQKDQETQY

j_gene: TRBJ2-7
v_gene: TRBV10-2
CDR3aa: ASTLTGGAYEQY

j_gene: TRBJ2-7
v_gene: TRBV18
CDR3aa: ASSPRTTTSYEQY

j_gene: TRBJ1-1
v_gene: TRBV5-8
CDR3aa: ASSLDRTTEAF

j_gene: TRBJ2-7
v_gene: TRBV19
CDR3aa: ASSPDRGRTYEQY

j_gene: TRBJ2-1
v_gene: TRBV9
CDR3aa: ASSDTGTSTNEQF

j_gene: TRBJ2-5
v_gene: TRBV7-9
CDR3aa: ASSLKMGQGDQETQY

j_gene: TRBJ2-7
v_gene: TRBV7-2
CDR3aa: ASSGGIREQY

j_gene: TRBJ1-2
v_gene: TRBV5-1
CDR3aa: ASSLVQGYGYT

j_gene: TRBJ1-1
v_gene: TRBV5-5
CDR3aa: ASSLGQVPEAF

j_gene: TRBJ1-3
v_gene: TRBV30
CDR3aa: AWSVLSSGNTIY

j_gene: TRBJ2-7
v_gene: TRBV18
CDR3aa: ASSPDRGRYEQY

j_gene: TRBJ1-2
v_gene: TRBV9
CDR3aa: ASSPTGNVGYT

j_gene: TRBJ2-1
v_gene: TRBV12-2
CDR3aa: ASRLGSGGHNEQF

j_gene: TRBJ1-4
v_gene: TRBV30
CDR3aa: AWSSPGQGGEKLF

j_gene: TRBJ2-7
v_gene: TRBV6-1
CDR3aa: ASSGMPVGSAYEQY

j_gene: TRBJ1-6
v_gene: TRBV4-3
CDR3aa: ASSQDSQLNSPLH

j_gene: TRBJ1-3
v_gene: TRBV6-5
CDR3aa: ASSYSQRISGNTIY

j_gene: TRBJ1-6
v_gene: TRBV7-9
CDR3aa: ASSPGGAYNSPLH

j_gene: TRBJ2-7
v_gene: TRBV10-3
CDR3aa: AISPGQGTSDEQY

j_gene: TRBJ1-4
v_gene: TRBV21-1
CDR3aa: ASSKGDMGTLRGGLF

j_gene: TRBJ2-1
v_gene: TRBV5-4
CDR3aa: ASSPVAGGRSYNEQF

j_gene: TRBJ2-5
v_gene: TRBV4-1
CDR3aa: ASSQDVRDRDYQETQY

j_gene: TRBJ2-7
v_gene: TRBV10-3
CDR3aa: AISVTWEQY

j_gene: TRBJ2-2
v_gene: TRBV11-2
CDR3aa: ASSLTFGLAATGELF

j_gene: TRBJ1-1
v_gene: TRBV5-1
CDR3aa: ASSSRAQGDGLNTEAF